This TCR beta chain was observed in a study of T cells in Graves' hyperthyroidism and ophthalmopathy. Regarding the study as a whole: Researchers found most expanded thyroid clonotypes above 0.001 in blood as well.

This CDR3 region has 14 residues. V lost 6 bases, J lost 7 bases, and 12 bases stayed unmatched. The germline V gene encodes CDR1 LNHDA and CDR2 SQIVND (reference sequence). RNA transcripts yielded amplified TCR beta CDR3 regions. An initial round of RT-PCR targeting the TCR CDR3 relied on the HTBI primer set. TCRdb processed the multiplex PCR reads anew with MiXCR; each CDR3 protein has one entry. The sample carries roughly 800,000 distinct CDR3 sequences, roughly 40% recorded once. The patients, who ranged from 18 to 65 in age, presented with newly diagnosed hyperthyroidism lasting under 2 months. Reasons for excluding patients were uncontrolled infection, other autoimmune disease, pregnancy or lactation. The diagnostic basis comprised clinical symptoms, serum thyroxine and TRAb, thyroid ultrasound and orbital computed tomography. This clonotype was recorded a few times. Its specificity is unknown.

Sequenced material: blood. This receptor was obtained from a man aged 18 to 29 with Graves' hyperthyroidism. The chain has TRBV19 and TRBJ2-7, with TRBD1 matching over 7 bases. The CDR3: CASSFFGTAKEQYF. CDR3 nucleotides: TGTGCCAGTAGCTTCTTCGGGACAGCGAAGGAGCAGTACTTC.